The rows below give T cell receptor beta chains drawn from one sample of a study of control samples from healthy donors and cancer patients. The data were produced by immunoSEQ multiplex PCR, yet TCRdb's version contains in-frame clones alone and is incomplete. Of approximately 150,000 clones in the sample, 85% to 95% were seen once. The sample comprised blood. These receptors were obtained from a woman in her late teens or twenties in good health. Both conserved end residues are part of each CDR3. Each record gives: J gene, V gene, CDR3 protein.

TRBJ1-1,TRBV29-1,CSVRSLSYAFF
TRBJ1-4,TRBV7-3,CASSLQQGAVLEERSGKLFF
TRBJ2-1,TRBV7-9,CASSYWDSSYNEQFF
TRBJ2-3,TRBV2,CATTGEGQRGGTITDTQYF
TRBJ1-1,TRBV5-1,CASSGDSWNTEAFF
TRBJ1-3,TRBV18,CASSRTGPGNTIYF
TRBJ1-2,TRBV18,CASSSKTRGSYGYTF
TRBJ1-2,TRBV20-1,CSALGDYGYTF
TRBJ2-1,TRBV7-2,CASSLPDEQFF
TRBJ2-7,TRBV11-3,CASSLGTSGGNEQYF
TRBJ2-1,TRBV5-1,CASSPYGTGPDTSYNEQFF